These 26 T cell receptor beta chains share one sample of origin, sequenced in a study of T cell repertoires in cytomegalovirus infection. No antigen has been assigned to these receptors. TCRdb reprocessed the reads with MiXCR, giving one entry per CDR3 protein. The data contain some 320,000 distinct CDR3 sequences, about 29% of them seen just once; the ten biggest clones take up 20%. This specimen consisted of cultured PBMCs, obtained from culture after CMV antigen stimulation. The receptors originated from a human donor in good health (CMV status not recorded). Some clones in this sample may be carry-over from other donors' samples.

The genes are TRBV15 and TRBJ2-1; TRBD2 matches at 8 bases. Germline V gives CDR1 LNHNV, CDR2 YYDKDF (reference sequence). The trim removed 5 bases at V and 7 bases at J, leaving 13 bases unmatched. The CDR3 is 16 amino acids. CDR3 protein: CATSSRREGRKNEQFF. In nucleotides, the CDR3 is TGTGCCACCAGCTCCCGCCGGGAGGGTCGTAAGAATGAGCAGTTCTTC. The variable domain in full, completed from reference TRBV15 and TRBJ2-1, reads DAMVIQNPRYQVTQFGKPVTLSCSQTLNHNVMYWYQQKSSQAPKLLFHYYDKDFNNEADTPDNFQSRRPNTSFCFLDIRSPGLGDTAMYLCATSSRREGRKNEQFFGPGTRLTVL.

DNA of the CDR3: TGTGCCAGCAGTTACTCGAGCAGTGCTGGCTACACCTTC. It is translated as CASSYSSSAGYTF. This chain joins TRBV6-5 and TRBJ1-2; D gene ambiguous. The CDR3 sequence is 13 residues long. Germline-derived CDR1 and CDR2 are MNHEY and SVGAGI. Trimming removed 0 bases from V and 7 bases from J, with 9 bases in between.

This chain uses TRBV7-2 with TRBJ2-3; a possible D gene is TRBD2 (6 bases). Germline CDR1 is SGHTA and CDR2 is FQGNSA. Trimming removed 5 bases at V and 4 bases at J, with 16 bases between. The CDR3 is 15 amino acids. CDR3 in DNA: TGTGCCAGCAGCCTGTCTGGGGGGAGCCCAGATACGCAGTATTTT. As protein: CASSLSGGSPDTQYF.

V and J are TRBV2 and TRBJ1-2, with D maybe TRBD1 (5 bases). CDR1 is SNHLY, CDR2 FYNNEI, per germline. The CDR3 length is 14 residues. V dropped 10 bases and J dropped 4 bases, with 19 bases sitting between them. This CDR3 is CATNNPQGLYGYTF. CDR3 in DNA: TGTGCCACTAATAATCCGCAGGGACTCTATGGCTACACCTTC.

Note on this clonotype: Without the conserved terminal phenylalanine or tryptophan, this CDR3 likely stems from a read error. The gene calls are TRBV7-2 and TRBJ1-2; D might be TRBD1 (6 bases). Trimming stripped 8 bases from V and 7 bases from J, with 14 bases between. CDR1 is SGHTA and CDR2 is FQGNSA in the germline V gene. The CDR3 totals 12 residues. CDR3 sequence (DNA): TGTGCCAGCCCTTCTCTCAGGGGTGGCTACACCTAC. It codes for CASPSLRGGYTY.

This clonotype was found many times. V and J are TRBV5-1 and TRBJ2-3, with 7 bases aligning to TRBD1. The V gene's germline CDR1 is SGHRS and CDR2 YFSETQ. Trimming removed 2 bases from V and 3 bases from J; junction bases left unmatched: 15. The CDR3 runs 18 residues. The CDR3 DNA follows: TGCGCCAGCAGCTTCACTCTTACCAAGACAGGGCTGACAGATACGCAGTATTTT. It codes for CASSFTLTKTGLTDTQYF.

The chain uses TRBV6-6 and TRBJ2-7; 7 nucleotides align to TRBD1. With V trimmed by 5 bases and J by 9 bases, 22 bases remained unmatched. The germline V gene encodes CDR1 MNHNY and CDR2 SVGAGI (reference sequence). The CDR3 has 17 amino acids. The CDR3 loop reads CASSPTKGTDWPEGQYF. DNA of the CDR3: TGTGCCAGCAGTCCGACTAAGGGGACAGACTGGCCTGAGGGGCAGTACTTC.

The chain couples TRBV5-6 to TRBJ1-5, with 8 bases fitting TRBD1. After removal of 4 bases from V and 6 bases from J, the junction contained 9 bases not matched to a gene. This CDR3 region has 15 residues. Germline loops: CDR1 SGHDT, CDR2 YYEEEE. The CDR3 loop reads CASSHGQGVGQPQHF. The CDR3 nucleotides are TGTGCCAGCAGCCACGGACAGGGAGTGGGTCAGCCCCAGCATTTT.

The V gene is TRBV20-1, the J gene TRBJ2-7; either TRBD1 or TRBD2 may fit D (5 bases each). Germline V gene lookup returns CDR1 DFQATT and CDR2 SNEGSKA (reference sequence). The CDR3 covers 11 residues. V lost 6 bases, J lost 4 bases, and 10 bases lay in between. The DNA of the CDR3 is TGCAGTGCAGGGGACCTTTACGAGCAGTACTTC. Translation: CSAGDLYEQYF.

In its sample, this clonotype was seen a few times. V gene TRBV28 combines with J gene TRBJ2-7; 10 nucleotides agree with TRBD2. The ends lost 4 bases at V and 6 bases at J; junction bases unmatched: 12. Per germline, CDR1 MDHEN and CDR2 SYDVKM. CDR3 size: 16 residues. The CDR3: CASSSLRASGSSEQYF. CDR3 nucleotides: TGTGCCAGCAGTTCACTCAGGGCTAGCGGGAGTTCCGAGCAGTACTTC.

The CDR3 sequence: CASSSGGAGNTEAFF. In DNA, the CDR3 is TGTGCCAGCAGTTCCGGGGGGGCAGGGAACACTGAAGCTTTCTTT. This chain connects TRBV6-6 to TRBJ1-1, with D possibly being TRBD1 (6 bases). The CDR3 is made up of 15 amino acids. Germline V CDR1 and CDR2: MNHNY, SVGAGI (reference sequence). V was clipped by 4 bases and J by 1 base, with 13 bases between them.

The chain links TRBV5-5 to TRBJ1-1; the D gene is possibly TRBD1 (6 bases). Germline CDR1 reads SGHKS; CDR2 reads YYEKEE (reference sequence). V was pared by 0 bases and J by 7 bases, with 10 bases between. The CDR3 sequence is 13 residues long. The CDR3 here is CASSLAGAVEAFF. In DNA form, the CDR3 reads TGTGCCAGCAGCTTGGCGGGGGCAGTTGAAGCTTTCTTT.

CDR3 sequence reads: CSARADRGYSLNQPQHF. The CDR3 DNA sequence: TGCAGTGCTAGAGCGGACAGGGGCTATTCCCTTAATCAGCCCCAGCATTTT. The V gene is TRBV20-1, the J gene TRBJ1-5; the match to TRBD1 covers 9 bases. The ends lost 1 base at V and 4 bases at J; junction bases unmatched: 11. Per germline, CDR1 DFQATT and CDR2 SNEGSKA (reference sequence). The CDR3 is 17 amino acids.

J is TRBJ1-2 and V is TRBV12-3 or TRBV12-4, with D uncertain. Trimming cost V 6 bases and J 8 bases, with 7 bases left between them. CDR3 length equals 10 residues. The CDR3 DNA reads as TGTGCCAGCAGCGGCGTGGGCTACACCTTC. It codes for CASSGVGYTF.

The chain carries TRBV6-4 and TRBJ2-3, with TRBD1 matching over 11 bases. The V and J ends lost 1 base and 5 bases, in that order; junction bases with no gene match: 5. Germline CDR1 reads MRHNA; CDR2 reads SNTAGT. The CDR3 length is 16 residues. CDR3 region: CASSDLDRGRGDTQYF. The CDR3 region has the DNA TGTGCCAGCAGTGACTTGGACAGGGGGCGCGGAGATACGCAGTATTTT.

The chain has TRBV7-6 and TRBJ2-1; D call uncertain. The CDR3 extends over 13 amino acids. Per germline, CDR1 SGHVS and CDR2 FNYEAQ. V was pared by 5 bases and J by 6 bases, with 11 bases between. DNA for the CDR3: TGTGCCAGCAGCATGACATTTATCAATGAGCAGTTCTTC. Protein sequence: CASSMTFINEQFF.

This chain joins TRBV6-1 and TRBJ1-1; D is perhaps TRBD1 (6 bases). V lost 7 bases to trimming and J lost 5 bases, with 11 bases between them. The CDR3 sequence is 12 residues long. Germline CDR1 is MNHNS and CDR2 is SASEGT. The CDR3 is CASNTGRTEAFF. CDR3 bases: TGTGCCAGCAACACAGGGAGGACTGAAGCTTTCTTT.

The rearrangement joins TRBV20-1 to TRBJ1-5; D not certain. V lost 5 bases to trimming and J lost 4 bases, with 12 bases between them. From germline, CDR1 is DFQATT and CDR2 SNEGSKA (reference sequence). This CDR3 spans 13 amino acids. The CDR3 sequence: CSASQTGNQPQHF. The CDR3 bases are TGCAGTGCTTCCCAGACGGGGAATCAGCCCCAGCATTTT.

The CDR3 DNA sequence: TGTGCCAGCAGCACTCAACCGGGATCCCAAGATACGCAGTATTTT. Translated: CASSTQPGSQDTQYF. The chain joins TRBV11-2 to TRBJ2-3, with a possible D match to TRBD2 (5 bases). Germline values: CDR1 SGHAT, CDR2 FQNNGV. Trimming stripped 5 bases from V and 5 bases from J, with 17 bases between. The CDR3 covers 15 residues.

The genes are TRBV6-2 or TRBV6-3 and TRBJ1-5, with TRBD1 matching over 7 bases. Germline V gives CDR1 MNHEY, CDR2 SVGEGT. J was trimmed by 0 bases and V by 6 bases; bases with no gene match: 8. CDR3 length: 16 residues. In DNA form, the CDR3 reads TGTGCCAGCAGCTTAACAGGGGCTTATAGCAATCAGCCCCAGCATTTT. Its protein product is CASSLTGAYSNQPQHF.

The chain uses TRBV20-1 and TRBJ1-2, with TRBD1 identical over 9 bases. The CDR3 has 13 amino acids. V shed 6 bases and J 4 bases; nucleotides not matched to a gene: 6. Germline V gene lookup returns CDR1 DFQATT and CDR2 SNEGSKA (reference sequence). The CDR3 DNA reads TGCAGTGCCACGGGACAGGGCGGCTATGGCTACACCTTC. It encodes CSATGQGGYGYTF.

The rearrangement uses TRBV12-5 and TRBJ1-1, with 10 bases identical to TRBD1. CDR1 and CDR2 from the germline V gene are LGHNT and FRNRAP. V gave up 3 bases and J gave up 1 base; unmatched junction bases: 5. CDR3 length: 16 residues. The CDR3 DNA follows: TGTGCTAGTGGTTTCCGGACAGGGGGAAGGAACACTGAAGCTTTCTTT. Its protein product is CASGFRTGGRNTEAFF.

V is TRBV19 and J is TRBJ2-3; D is undetermined. The CDR3 extends over 15 amino acids. Germline V gene data show CDR1 as LNHDA and CDR2 as SQIVND (reference sequence). Trimming stripped 5 bases from V and 0 bases from J, with 12 bases between. The CDR3 nucleotides read TGTGCCAGTAGTCGGAAAGGGTGGAGCACAGATACGCAGTATTTT. It translates to CASSRKGWSTDTQYF. Full variable domain (missing parts from reference TRBV19 and TRBJ2-3): DGGITQSPKYLFRKEGQNVTLSCEQNLNHDAMYWYRQDPGQGLRLIYYSQIVNDFQKGDIAEGYSVSREKKESFPLTVTSAQKNPTAFYLCASSRKGWSTDTQYFGPGTRLTVL.

This clonotype was observed a few times. The chain carries TRBV4-1 and TRBJ1-4, with D unresolved. Germline CDR1 MGHRA, CDR2 YSYEKL. This CDR3 contains 16 residues. V gave up 4 bases and J gave up 0 bases, with 12 bases separating them. The CDR3 sequence: CASSRGIGATNEKLFF. Here the CDR3 DNA reads TGCGCCAGCAGCCGAGGGATCGGGGCAACTAATGAAAAACTGTTTTTT.

At least ten counts were recorded for this clonotype. The V call is TRBV10-3, the J call TRBJ1-4; D unresolved. Between the trimmed V and J ends, which lost 5 bases and 5 bases, there was a span of 12 bases. The CDR3 runs 14 residues. Germline V gene lookup returns CDR1 ENHRY and CDR2 SYGVKD. The CDR3 coding sequence is TGTGCCATCAGTACGACGGGAGAGAATGAAAAACTGTTTTTT. Translating it yields CAISTTGENEKLFF.

This clonotype was detected only a few times. This chain connects TRBV6-5 to TRBJ1-4; D call uncertain. Trimming took off 0 bases at V and 6 bases at J, with 8 bases between the two ends. The CDR3 totals 14 residues. Germline CDR1 is MNHEY and CDR2 is SVGAGI. The CDR3 region is CASSYSSGDEKLFF. The CDR3 nucleotides are TGTGCCAGCAGTTACTCGAGCGGGGATGAAAAACTGTTTTTT.